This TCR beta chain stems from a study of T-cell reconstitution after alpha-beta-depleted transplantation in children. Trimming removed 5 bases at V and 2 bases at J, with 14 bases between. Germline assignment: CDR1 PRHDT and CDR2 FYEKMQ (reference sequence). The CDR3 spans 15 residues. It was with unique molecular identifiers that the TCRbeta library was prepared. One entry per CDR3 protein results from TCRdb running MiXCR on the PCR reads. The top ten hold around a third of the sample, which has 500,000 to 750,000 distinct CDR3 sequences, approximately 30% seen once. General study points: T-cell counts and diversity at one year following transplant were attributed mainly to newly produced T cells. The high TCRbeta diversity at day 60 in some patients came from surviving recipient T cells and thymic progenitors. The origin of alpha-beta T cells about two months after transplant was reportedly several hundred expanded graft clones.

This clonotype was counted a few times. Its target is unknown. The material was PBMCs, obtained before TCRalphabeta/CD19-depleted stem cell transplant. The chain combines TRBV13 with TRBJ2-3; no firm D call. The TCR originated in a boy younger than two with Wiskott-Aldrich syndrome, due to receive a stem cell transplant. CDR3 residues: CASSAIATPTDTQYF. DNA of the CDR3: TGTGCCAGCAGCGCGATCGCCACGCCCACAGATACGCAGTATTTT.